The subject of this entry is one TCR beta chain. Its antigen is not identified. The data stem from a study of beta chain features in type 1 diabetes. Background on the study: The samples had around 98 million sorted cells examined in all.

The CDR3 has 15 amino acids. Germline V lookup: CDR1 SGHTA, CDR2 FQGTGA. V dropped 5 bases and J dropped 3 bases, with 15 bases sitting between them. Sorting with CD45RO/CCR7/CD25/CD127/CD95/CD27 yielded naive, central memory, regulatory and stem-like memory CD4+ cells. Purities over 98% were achieved in all sorted populations. Study-level findings and limits: When cDNA is sequenced, cells with high TCR expression could be over-represented. Among patients with Type 1 diabetes, TCRB CDR3s were moderately but significantly shorter in every one of the four CD4+ subsets.

As every portion of the isolated RNA was reverse transcribed, the sequencing read expressed TCRB transcripts. The protocol was immunoSEQ multiplex PCR, while the TCRdb copy is restricted to in-frame clones and leaves out a portion. The table includes 130,000 or so clones, roughly a sixth detected once. V and J are TRBV7-3 and TRBJ2-3; no definite D call. The TCR sequence derives from a man younger than 30 with type 1 diabetes. The source material was central memory CD4+ T cells from blood. The CDR3 spells CASSPEYLRTDTQYF. DNA of the CDR3: TGTGCCAGCAGCCCAGAATACCTGAGGACAGATACGCAGTATTTT.